Presented here are 26 T cell receptor beta chains from one specimen sequenced in a study of cytomegalovirus exposure and HLA in healthy donors. Researchers ran the PCR with 60 Vbeta and 13 Jbeta primers. Using immunoSEQ multiplex PCR, the repertoire was profiled, and TCRdb retains in-frame clones only, with some absent. Of fewer than 110,000 clones listed, roughly 80% are singletons. Sequencing was done on a sample of PBMCs. The receptors shown here come from a man aged 30-40 years in good health and CMV-seronegative.

This chain uses TRBV30 with TRBJ1-2, with a tentative D call TRBD1 (6 bases). V was shortened by 3 bases and J by 4 bases, with 12 bases between the two germline ends. Germline V gene lookup returns CDR1 GTSNPN and CDR2 SVGIG (reference sequence). The CDR3 is 13 amino acids. CDR3: CAWSGQLFYGYTF. CDR3 nucleotide sequence: TGTGCCTGGAGCGGACAGCTATTCTATGGCTACACCTTC.

This chain links TRBV28 with TRBJ2-3; 8 bases map to TRBD1. The germline V gene has CDR1 MDHEN and CDR2 SYDVKM. The CDR3 loop spans 17 amino acids. V lost 5 bases to trimming and J lost 2 bases; unmatched junction nucleotides: 12. This chain's CDR3 is CASSTSRTGRNTDTQYF. The DNA for the CDR3 is TGTGCCAGCAGTACCTCCCGGACAGGGAGAAACACAGATACGCAGTATTTT.

This clone came up once. The rearrangement joins TRBV7-9 to TRBJ2-1, with 9 bases that match TRBD2. CDR1 is SEHNR and CDR2 is FQNEAQ in the germline V gene (reference sequence). J lost 7 bases, V lost 4 bases, and 5 bases had no gene match. The CDR3 is 14 residues long. The CDR3 is CASSSGTSPNEQFF. The CDR3 DNA is TGTGCCAGCAGCTCCGGGACTAGCCCAAATGAGCAGTTCTTC. Drawing the rest from reference TRBV7-9 and TRBJ2-1, the complete variable domain is DTGVSQNPRHKITKRGQNVTFRCDPISEHNRLYWYRQTLGQGPEFLTYFQNEAQLEKSRLLSDRFSAERPKGSFSTLEIQRTEQGDSAMYLCASSSGTSPNEQFFGPGTRLTVL.

The chain couples TRBV29-1 to TRBJ2-1, with D possibly TRBD1 on 5 matching bases. The germline V and J ends were trimmed by 1 base and 15 bases, with 13 bases remaining between them. Germline CDR1 SQVTM, CDR2 ANQGSEA. There are 11 residues in the CDR3. DNA of the CDR3: TGCAGCGTTGAAGGGGCAGGGTTAGGGTTCTTC. This translates into CSVEGAGLGFF.

The rearrangement uses TRBV29-1 and TRBJ2-7; TRBD1 matches at 9 bases. The V gene's germline CDR1 is SQVTM and CDR2 ANQGSEA. Trimming took 4 bases from V and 2 from J; bases not matched to a gene: 3. The CDR3 covers 13 residues. CDR3 region: CSVARDRAYEQYF. Here the CDR3 DNA reads TGCAGCGTTGCCCGGGACAGGGCCTACGAGCAGTACTTC.

The J gene is TRBJ1-1, the V gene TRBV7-2, with 8 bases identical to TRBD1. The CDR3 contains 15 residues. Looked up from germline, CDR1 is SGHTA and CDR2 is FQGNSA. Trimming at V came to 5 bases and at J to 10 bases, leaving 15 bases not matched to a gene. CDR3: CASSTRQGSGARAFF. Here the CDR3 DNA reads TGTGCCAGCAGCACGAGACAGGGGTCAGGCGCGCGAGCTTTCTTT.

This rearrangement joins TRBV5-1 to TRBJ1-4, with TRBD1 as a possible D gene (6 bases). The CDR3 contains 15 residues. V lost 4 bases, J lost 5 bases, and 15 bases lay in between. The germline V gene encodes CDR1 SGHRS and CDR2 YFSETQ. CDR3 nucleotide sequence: TGCGCCAGCAGCCCCACAGGGCCCTTGAATGAAAAACTGTTTTTT. Translation gives CASSPTGPLNEKLFF.

The chain employs TRBV28 and TRBJ2-1, with 14 bases lining up with TRBD2. V gave up 3 bases and J gave up 10 bases; unmatched junction bases: 26. This CDR3 region has 22 residues. Germline CDR1 MDHEN, CDR2 SYDVKM. The CDR3 region has the DNA TGTGCCAGCAGTTTTATACCGCCGAACGTGGGGTTTGGACTAGCGGGAGGTGGGGAGCAGTTCTTC. Translated: CASSFIPPNVGFGLAGGGEQFF.

The chain carries TRBV19 and TRBJ2-7, with 7 nucleotides matching TRBD1. The V gene's germline CDR1 is LNHDA and CDR2 SQIVND (reference sequence). There are 12 residues in the CDR3. V shed 10 bases and J 1 base; nucleotides not matched to a gene: 4. The CDR3: CATRQGSYEQYF. The CDR3 bases are TGTGCCACACGACAGGGTTCCTACGAGCAGTACTTC.

This clone has a single count. The rearrangement joins TRBV6-4 to TRBJ2-2; D uncertain. V was shortened by 6 bases and J by 1 base, with 6 bases between the two germline ends. CDR1 MRHNA and CDR2 SNTAGT come from the germline V gene. The CDR3 extends over 13 amino acids. The CDR3 reads CASSTRNTGELFF. DNA for the CDR3: TGTGCCAGCAGCACCAGGAACACCGGGGAGCTGTTTTTT.

The V and J genes are TRBV5-6 and TRBJ1-1, with D maybe TRBD1 (5 bases). CDR3 length: 16 residues. V was cut by 3 bases and J by 3 bases, with 18 bases left in between. Looked up from germline, CDR1 is SGHDT and CDR2 is YYEEEE. CDR3 sequence: CASSSRRGAYDTEAFF. CDR3 bases: TGTGCCAGCAGCTCACGTAGGGGCGCTTATGACACTGAAGCTTTCTTT.

The genes are TRBV18 and TRBJ2-3, with D uncertain. Between the trimmed V and J ends, which lost 5 bases and 1 base, there was a span of 7 bases. The germline gives CDR1 KGHSH, CDR2 LQKENI. There are 13 residues in the CDR3. CDR3 sequence reads: CASSEIGTDTQYF. DNA for the CDR3: TGTGCCAGCTCAGAGATAGGCACAGATACGCAGTATTTT.

The chain couples TRBV6-5 to TRBJ1-6; a weak D match, TRBD1 (6 bases). The CDR3 totals 16 residues. Trimming pared 0 bases from V and 8 bases from J, leaving 14 bases between. The V gene's germline CDR1 is MNHEY and CDR2 SVGAGI. The DNA for the CDR3 is TGTGCCAGCAGTTACTCAATTTGGGCAGGGGATTCACCCCTCCACTTT. Encoded protein: CASSYSIWAGDSPLHF.

The chain combines TRBV28 with TRBJ2-2; 8 nucleotides align to TRBD2. The CDR3 length is 16 residues. J gave up 3 bases and V 5 bases, and 8 bases lay outside the gene matches. Germline CDR1 and CDR2: MDHEN and SYDVKM. The CDR3 DNA reads TGTGCCAGCAGTCCCCCGGGGGGGGGTGACACCGGGGAGCTGTTTTTT. Amino acids: CASSPPGGGDTGELFF.

V and J are TRBV4-1 and TRBJ2-1; 9 bases align to TRBD2. Germline V gene lookup returns CDR1 MGHRA and CDR2 YSYEKL. V was clipped by 0 bases and J by 2 bases; unmatched bases: 5. This CDR3 is 17 amino acids long. CDR3: CASSQEATSGAYNEQFF. The CDR3 nucleotides are TGCGCCAGCAGCCAAGAAGCGACTAGCGGCGCCTACAATGAGCAGTTCTTC.

V usage is TRBV15 and J usage is TRBJ2-7, with D perhaps matching TRBD2 (6 bases). Trimming removed 2 bases from V and 4 bases from J, with 15 bases in between. Germline CDR1 and CDR2: LNHNV and YYDKDF (reference sequence). This CDR3 has 15 amino acids. CDR3 sequence: CATSRTGDSVYEQYF. DNA of the CDR3: TGTGCCACCAGCAGAACTGGGGACTCTGTTTACGAGCAGTACTTC.

This chain uses TRBV27 with TRBJ2-1; no definite D call. CDR3 length: 14 residues. From germline, CDR1 is MNHEY and CDR2 SMNVEV (reference sequence). Trimming took off 3 bases at V and 5 bases at J, with 11 bases between the two ends. The CDR3, as DNA: TGTGCCAGCAGTTTGTTAAGCCGGGACAATGAGCAGTTCTTC. Amino acids: CASSLLSRDNEQFF.

J is TRBJ1-1 and V is TRBV4-2; D may be TRBD1 (5 bases). This CDR3 is 16 amino acids long. Germline CDR1 and CDR2: LGHNA and YNFKEQ. With 4 bases removed from V and 2 bases from J, the gap between germline ends came to 17 bases. The CDR3 nucleotides read TGTGCCAGCAGCCGCGCCCAGGGATTACCCAACACTGAAGCTTTCTTT. Protein: CASSRAQGLPNTEAFF.

This clone was counted between two and nine times. This sequence joins TRBV5-4 and TRBJ2-6, with no clear D. This CDR3 comprises 17 residues. Looked up from germline, CDR1 is SGHNT and CDR2 is YYREEE (reference sequence). Trimming left V 1 base short and J 0 bases short, with 11 bases between. The CDR3 region has the DNA TGTGCCAGCAGCTTGCGCCCTGTTAGCTCTGGGGCCAACGTCCTGACTTTC. Protein product: CASSLRPVSSGANVLTF.

J is TRBJ1-4 and V is TRBV9, with no clear D. The CDR3 is 15 amino acids. Germline loops: CDR1 SGDLS, CDR2 YYNGEE. V was pared by 3 bases and J by 2 bases, with 11 bases between. The CDR3 nucleotides are TGTGCCAGCAGCGGCGGGGAGCGCACTAATGAAAAACTGTTTTTT. Its translation: CASSGGERTNEKLFF. Full variable domain (missing parts from reference TRBV9 and TRBJ1-4): DSGVTQTPKHLITATGQRVTLRCSPRSGDLSVYWYQQSLDQGLQFLIQYYNGEERAKGNILERFSAQQFPDLHSELNLSSLELGDSALYFCASSGGERTNEKLFFGSGTQLSVL.

This chain joins TRBV15 and TRBJ2-7, with TRBD1 matching over 8 bases. CDR3 length equals 19 residues. Germline V gives CDR1 LNHNV, CDR2 YYDKDF (reference sequence). V was clipped by 3 bases and J by 4 bases; unmatched bases: 20. The CDR3 region has the DNA TGTGCCACCAGCAGCTCTCTACCTACCTTGACAGGGGTGAGGTACGAGCAGTACTTC. It specifies CATSSSLPTLTGVRYEQYF.

The CDR3 loop reads CASRGQGKGEKLFF. In DNA form, the CDR3 reads TGCGCCAGCAGGGGACAGGGGAAGGGTGAAAAACTGTTTTTT. The V and J genes are TRBV10-2 and TRBJ1-4, with TRBD1 identical over 10 bases. The CDR3 extends over 14 amino acids. V trimming: 6 bases; J trimming: 7 bases; junction bases outside the gene matches: 5. The germline V gene encodes CDR1 WSHSY and CDR2 SAAADI.

The chain carries TRBV2 and TRBJ2-7, with a tentative D call TRBD2 (6 bases). V lost 10 bases and J 2 bases, leaving 15 bases between the germline ends. This CDR3 has 13 amino acids. The germline gives CDR1 SNHLY, CDR2 FYNNEI. DNA of the CDR3: TGTGCCACCCTTAGCGGCCAGACCTACGAGCAGTACTTC. Amino acid sequence: CATLSGQTYEQYF.

The genes are TRBV5-1 and TRBJ1-5, with TRBD1 as a possible D gene (5 bases). Germline-derived CDR1 and CDR2 are SGHRS and YFSETQ. Trimming removed 0 bases at V and 7 bases at J, with 11 bases between. The CDR3 covers 14 residues. CDR3 in amino acids: CASSLGGVRQPQHF. The CDR3 coding sequence is TGCGCCAGCAGCTTGGGGGGGGTTCGGCAGCCCCAGCATTTT.

The chain couples TRBV2 to TRBJ2-1; TRBD1 matches 10 bases. The germline V gene has CDR1 SNHLY and CDR2 FYNNEI. V shed 6 bases and J 9 bases; nucleotides not matched to a gene: 8. The CDR3 totals 14 residues. CDR3 in amino acids: CASSVPGQGFEQFF. The CDR3 region has the DNA TGTGCCAGCAGCGTCCCGGGACAGGGGTTTGAGCAGTTCTTC.

V is TRBV15 and J is TRBJ2-5, with 11 bases matching TRBD2. The germline gives CDR1 LNHNV, CDR2 YYDKDF (reference sequence). With 3 bases clipped from V and 5 bases from J, the junction kept 8 bases outside the gene matches. This CDR3 spans 16 amino acids. The CDR3 nucleotides are TGTGCCACCAGCAGCCGACTAGCGGGAAAGGTGGAGACCCAGTACTTC. Translating gives CATSSRLAGKVETQYF.